These 3 T cell receptor beta chains were all obtained from the same sample, sequenced in a study of T cell changes during pregnancy in multiple sclerosis. Method: immunoSEQ multiplex PCR; TCRdb's copy keeps in-frame clones and lacks some. The sample consists of tens of thousands of clones, around 96% of them appearing once. Source: CD8+ T cells from peripheral blood mononuclear cells, taken after pregnancy. These receptor sequences come from a female donor with multiple sclerosis, enrolled in a pregnancy study.

Of note for this clone: A junction boundary mismatches the germline segment, possibly from a read error. The V and J genes are TRBV14 and TRBJ2-3; 7 bases are a match to TRBD1. The CDR3 spans 17 residues. CDR1 is SGHDN and CDR2 is FVKESK in the germline V gene. The CDR3 is CASNQDWAGGPTDTQYF. The DNA of the CDR3 is TGTGCCAGCAACCAAGATTGGGCAGGGGGTCCCACAGATACGCAGTATTTT.

The rearrangement links TRBV11-1 to TRBJ2-5; 9 positions match TRBD1. The V segment lost 2 bases and the J segment 5 bases; nucleotides outside the gene matches: 6. Germline V gene data show CDR1 as SGHAT and CDR2 as FQDESV (reference sequence). The CDR3 loop spans 15 amino acids. CDR3 protein: CASSLYRTGVETQYF. The CDR3 DNA sequence: TGTGCCAGCAGCTTATACAGGACAGGGGTTGAGACCCAGTACTTC.

The rearrangement uses TRBV28 and TRBJ2-7; the D gene is possibly TRBD2 (5 bases). Germline lookup yields CDR1 MDHEN and CDR2 SYDVKM. V was clipped by 2 bases and J by 4 bases, with 12 bases between them. CDR3 length: 14 residues. CDR3 nucleotide sequence: TGTGCCAGCAGTTTACAGGCGGGTCTGTACGAGCAGTACTTC. This sequence encodes CASSLQAGLYEQYF.